This is a list of T cell receptor beta chains from one sample in a study of T cells in Graves' hyperthyroidism and ophthalmopathy. TCRdb processed the multiplex PCR reads anew with MiXCR; each CDR3 protein has one entry. The sample has a few hundred thousand distinct CDR3 sequences, about 45% seen once. Material: peripheral blood or thyroid tissue (not recorded which). The source is an adult woman with Graves' disease, either hyperthyroidism or ophthalmopathy (not recorded which). Both conserved end residues are part of each CDR3. The D gene is left open where the match is weak. Expanded clones get a size class; other rows say once, few or many, or leave the size out.

V	D	length	J	size	DNA	CDR3
TRBV12-3/TRBV12-4	NA	14	TRBJ1-1	many	TGTGCCAGCAGTCCGTCAACAGGGACCACTGAAGCTTTCTTT	CASSPSTGTTEAFF
TRBV20-1	NA	19	TRBJ1-1	NA	NA	CSSDPPAGYTFAWGTEAFF
TRBV20-1	NA	16	TRBJ2-5	many	TGCAGTGCTAGAGAGGACAGCGGCGGGGGTTTTGAGACCCAGTACTTC	CSAREDSGGGFETQYF
TRBV9	NA	16	TRBJ1-6	NA	TGTGCCAGCAGCCCGCGTCAGGGGAGTCTTAATTCACCCCTCCACTTT	CASSPRQGSLNSPLHF
TRBV7-6	NA	14	TRBJ2-5	NA	TGTGCCAGCAGCTTAGCCGGGATATGGGAGACCCAGTACTTC	CASSLAGIWETQYF
TRBV12-3/TRBV12-4	NA	12	TRBJ1-2	many	TGTGCCAGCAGCATCCGGGGAGGGGGCTACACCTTC	CASSIRGGGYTF
TRBV27	NA	14	TRBJ2-7	NA	TGTGCCAGCAGTTTACGCAGCGGACCCTACGAGCAGTACTTC	CASSLRSGPYEQYF
TRBV6-2/TRBV6-3	NA	13	TRBJ1-5	many	TGTGCCAGCAGTTACGAAGTTAGACAGCCCCAGCATTTT	CASSYEVRQPQHF
TRBV14	NA	15	TRBJ1-2	many	TGTGCCAGCAGACATCGACGACAGGTCCGAGATGGCTACACCTTC	CASRHRRQVRDGYTF
TRBV10-3	TRBD1	14	TRBJ1-2	many	TGTGCCATCAGTGAGTCCCCAGGGGGGCATGGCTACACCTTC	CAISESPGGHGYTF
TRBV20-1	NA	19	TRBJ2-7	NA	TGCAGTGCTGGGGACACGGGACTAAGGCCTACGAAGCGAGGATACGAGCAGTACTTC	CSAGDTGLRPTKRGYEQYF
TRBV12-3/TRBV12-4	NA	18	TRBJ2-5	NA	TGTGCCAGCAGTTCCGGGCCAGGCGAGCAGGAAGGACAAGAGACCCAGTACTTC	CASSSGPGEQEGQETQYF
TRBV20-1	NA	14	TRBJ1-4	once	TGCAGTGCCGTCAGGGTCGGACAGAATGAAAAACTGTTTTTT	CSAVRVGQNEKLFF
TRBV15	NA	14	TRBJ1-5	NA	TGTGCCACCAGCTCCTGGGGCGGCAATCAGCCCCAGCATTTT	CATSSWGGNQPQHF
TRBV20-1	NA	15	TRBJ1-1	many	TGCAGTGCTAGGGGGGGGGGAGGACCGAACACTGAAGCTTTCTTT	CSARGGGGPNTEAFF
TRBV12-3/TRBV12-4	TRBD2	14	TRBJ2-1	NA	TGTGCCAGCAGGGAGGGACTAGCGGGAGGCGAGCAGTTCTTC	CASREGLAGGEQFF
TRBV7-2	TRBD1	12	TRBJ2-6	NA	TGTGCCAGCAGCCGACAGGGGAACACTGAAGCTTTC	CASSRQGNTEAF
TRBV20-1	NA	12	TRBJ2-7	many	TGCAGTGCCAAGGACCGGGGATACGAGCAGTACTTC	CSAKDRGYEQYF
TRBV20-1	TRBD1	11	TRBJ2-7	NA	TGCTCCGCGGTAGGGGGCGGCGAGCAGTACTTC	CSAVGGGEQYF
TRBV20-1	NA	14	TRBJ1-5	NA	TGCAGTGCCCTTCGGGTCAGGGAGGATCAGGCCCAGCATTTT	CSALRVREDQAQHF
TRBV9	NA	16	TRBJ2-1	NA	TGTGCCAGCAGCGTTACCGATGGGGGTGTGTACAATGAGCAGTTCTTC	CASSVTDGGVYNEQFF
TRBV7-9	NA	14	TRBJ1-5	NA	TGTGCCAGCAGCGCCTGGGACGGACAAGAGACCCAGCATTTT	CASSAWDGQETQHF
TRBV6-1	NA	15	TRBJ1-2	NA	TGTGCCGGATCAATGTTGGACGGTCCCTCCGCGGGCTACACCTTC	CAGSMLDGPSAGYTF
TRBV5-1	NA	14	TRBJ2-7	NA	TGCGCCAGCAGGTTGGCAGGTGAGGCCTCCGAGCAGTACTTC	CASRLAGEASEQYF
TRBV7-3	NA	15	TRBJ1-5	NA	TGTGCCAGCAGCGCCGGGAAGCCTAGCAATCAGCCCCAGCATTTT	CASSAGKPSNQPQHF
TRBV28	TRBD2	13	TRBJ2-5	few	TGTGCCAGCACAACCGGGACTAGAGAGACCCAGTACTTC	CASTTGTRETQYF
TRBV20-1	TRBD2	15	TRBJ2-7	many	TGCAGTGCTAGAGGTACGCTAGCGGGAGGATACGAGCAGTACTTC	CSARGTLAGGYEQYF
TRBV7-9	NA	13	TRBJ2-7	few	TGTGCCAGCAGTACTAGCTCTGGGTACGAGCAGTACTTC	CASSTSSGYEQYF
TRBV12-3/TRBV12-4	NA	15	TRBJ1-6	NA	TGTGCCAGCAGCCTCACAGGAGCCTATAATTCACCCCTCCACTTT	CASSLTGAYNSPLHF
TRBV7-9	NA	14	TRBJ1-1	many	TGTGCCAGCAGCTCCCGTGGTGCGGCCACGGAAGCTTTCTTT	CASSSRGAATEAFF
TRBV29-1	TRBD1	14	TRBJ1-3	NA	TGCAGCGTGACCGGCCAGGGGGGTGGAAACACCATATATTTT	CSVTGQGGGNTIYF
TRBV29-1	NA	13	TRBJ2-5	NA	TGCAGCGTCAAAGGGGGTGGTGGGGAGACCCAGTACTTC	CSVKGGGGETQYF
TRBV5-1	TRBD1	15	TRBJ2-7	NA	TGCGCCAGCAGCGAAGGGACAGGGGGCTTGTACGAGCAGTACTTC	CASSEGTGGLYEQYF
TRBV29-1	NA	12	TRBJ2-5	NA	TGCAGCGCCTCGGGGACGGGAGAGACCCAGTACTTC	CSASGTGETQYF
TRBV2	NA	15	TRBJ1-4	many	TGTGCCAGCAGCGAATTGGGGACCGACGGAGAAAAACTGTTTTTT	CASSELGTDGEKLFF
TRBV10-3	NA	13	TRBJ1-1	NA	TGTGCCAGCAGTCCCGTGTTGAACACTGAAGCTTTCTTT	CASSPVLNTEAFF
TRBV28	TRBD1	15	TRBJ2-5	many	TGTGCCAGCAGTTTTAGTCAGGGGGCGCGGGAGACCCAGTACTTC	CASSFSQGARETQYF
TRBV7-3	NA	12	TRBJ1-2	NA	TGTGCCAGCAGCCAAACAGGCTATGGCTACACCTTC	CASSQTGYGYTF
TRBV13	TRBD1	15	TRBJ1-1	many	TGTGCCAGCAGCCTCTGGACAGGGAAAGGAACTGAAGCTTTCTTT	CASSLWTGKGTEAFF
TRBV19	NA	15	TRBJ1-1	many	TGTGCCAGTAGTATAGAGTGGGGGAGAAACACTGAAGCTTTCTTT	CASSIEWGRNTEAFF
TRBV7-6	NA	13	TRBJ1-1	few	TGTGCCAGCAAGGACAGTCATGCCACTGAAGCTTTCTTT	CASKDSHATEAFF
TRBV6-2/TRBV6-3	NA	16	TRBJ2-7	many	TGTGCCAGCAGTTATGAGGGGGAAAGGCTTTCCTACGAGCAGTACTTC	CASSYEGERLSYEQYF
TRBV10-3	TRBD1	15	TRBJ2-7	NA	TGTGCCATCAGTGGGATGGGACAGGGGGCCTACGAGCAGTACTTC	CAISGMGQGAYEQYF
TRBV9	NA	13	TRBJ2-5	NA	TGTGCCAGCAGCGTAGGGTTAGGAGAGACCCAGTACTTC	CASSVGLGETQYF
TRBV7-8	NA	13	TRBJ1-5	many	TGTGCCAGCAGCTTACAAGGCAATCAGCCCCAGCATTTT	CASSLQGNQPQHF
TRBV7-2	NA	15	TRBJ2-7	many	TGTGCCAGCAGCTTAGCGCGTATCGGTAGGGACGAGCAGTACTTC	CASSLARIGRDEQYF
TRBV11-2	TRBD2	14	TRBJ2-2	many	TGTGCCAGCAGCGCCATACTAGCGACCGGGGAGCTGTTTTTT	CASSAILATGELFF
TRBV2	NA	15	TRBJ1-2	NA	TGTGCCAGCAGTGCTCCTGGGACTGCCACTGGGGGCTACACCTTC	CASSAPGTATGGYTF
TRBV29-1	TRBD1	11	TRBJ1-4	few	TGCAGCGTCATACAGGGGCAAAAACTGTTTTTT	CSVIQGQKLFF
TRBV7-6	TRBD1	14	TRBJ1-1	few	TGTGCCAGCAGAAAGACAGGGGGGAACACTGAAGCTTTCTTT	CASRKTGGNTEAFF
TRBV9	NA	13	TRBJ1-1	many	TGTGCCAGCAGCGTAGAGGGAAACACTGAAGCTTTCTTT	CASSVEGNTEAFF
TRBV15	NA	17	TRBJ1-2	few	TGTGCCACCAGCAGAGATGGGGGTCGGGGCAGAACCTATGGCTACACCTTC	CATSRDGGRGRTYGYTF
TRBV6-1	NA	15	TRBJ1-5	NA	TGTGCCAGCAGTGAACAGGGGAGCAATCAGCAGCCCCAGCATTTT	CASSEQGSNQQPQHF
TRBV10-2	NA	11	TRBJ2-1	many	TGCGCCAGCAGTCCAGGGAATGAGCAGTTCTTC	CASSPGNEQFF
TRBV6-1	NA	13	TRBJ2-6	many	TGTGCCAGCAGTGAAGATGGGGCCAACGTCCTGACTTTC	CASSEDGANVLTF
TRBV7-9	TRBD2	14	TRBJ2-7	many	TGTGCCAGCAGCTTAGAGCGGGAGTCCTACGAGCAGTACTTC	CASSLERESYEQYF
TRBV11-2	NA	14	TRBJ1-1	once	TGTGCCAGCAGTCTTAAGCTTATAAACACTGAAGCTTTCTTT	CASSLKLINTEAFF
TRBV29-1	TRBD2	12	TRBJ2-7	NA	TGCAGCTTGGCACTAGCGGGAGACGAGCAGTACTTC	CSLALAGDEQYF
TRBV7-9	TRBD1	14	TRBJ2-7	NA	TGTGCCAGCAGCCCACCCTCAGACAGGGGTCAGCAGTACTTC	CASSPPSDRGQQYF